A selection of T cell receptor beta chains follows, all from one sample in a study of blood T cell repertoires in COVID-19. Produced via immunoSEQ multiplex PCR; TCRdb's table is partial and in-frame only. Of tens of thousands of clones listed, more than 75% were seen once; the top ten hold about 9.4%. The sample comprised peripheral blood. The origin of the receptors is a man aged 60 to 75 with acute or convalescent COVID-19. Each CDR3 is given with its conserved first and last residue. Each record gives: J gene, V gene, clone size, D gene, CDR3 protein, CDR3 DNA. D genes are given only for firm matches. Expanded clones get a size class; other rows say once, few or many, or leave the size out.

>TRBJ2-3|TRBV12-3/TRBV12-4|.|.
CASSGRDTDTQYF
TGTGCCAGCAGTGGCAGGGACACAGATACGCAGTATTTT
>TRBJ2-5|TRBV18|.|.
CASSPGQQETQYF
TGTGCCAGCTCACCAGGCCAGCAAGAGACCCAGTACTTC
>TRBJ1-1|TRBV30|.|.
CAWSDTEAFF
TGTGCCTGGTCCGACACTGAAGCTTTCTTT
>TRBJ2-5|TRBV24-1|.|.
CATSERGKETQYF
TGTGCCACCAGTGAGCGGGGCAAAGAGACCCAGTACTTC
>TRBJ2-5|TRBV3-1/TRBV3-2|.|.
CASSQDFQRETQYF
TGTGCCAGCAGCCAAGATTTCCAGAGGGAGACCCAGTACTTC
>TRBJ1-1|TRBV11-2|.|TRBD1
CASSLDSQGATEAFF
TGTGCCAGCAGCTTAGATAGCCAGGGGGCAACTGAAGCTTTCTTT
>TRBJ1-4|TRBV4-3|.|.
CASSHPDGGIGGGKLFF
TGCGCCAGCAGCCACCCGGACGGGGGAATTGGAGGTGGTAAACTGTTTTTT
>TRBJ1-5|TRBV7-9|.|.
CASSPGGDQPQHF
TGTGCCAGCAGCCCCGGGGGAGATCAGCCCCAGCATTTT
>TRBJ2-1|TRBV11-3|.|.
CASSFEGVNEQFF
TGTGCCAGCAGCTTCGAAGGGGTCAATGAGCAGTTCTTC
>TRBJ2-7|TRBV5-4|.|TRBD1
CASSSGTGLYEQYF
TGTGCCAGCAGTTCCGGGACAGGGTTGTACGAGCAGTACTTC
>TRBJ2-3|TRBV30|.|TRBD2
CAWGAGTSGGTDTQYF
TGTGCCTGGGGGGCCGGGACTAGCGGGGGGACAGATACGCAGTATTTT
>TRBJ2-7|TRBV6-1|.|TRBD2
CASSEQLAGGQQYF
TGTGCCAGCAGTGAACAGCTAGCGGGTGGTCAACAGTACTTC
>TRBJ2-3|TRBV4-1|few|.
CASSPSGDSDTQYF
TGCGCCAGCAGCCCCTCGGGGGACTCAGATACGCAGTATTTT
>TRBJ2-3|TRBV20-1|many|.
CSASAPTGVRDTQYF
TGCAGTGCTAGTGCTCCGACTGGAGTGAGAGATACGCAGTATTTT
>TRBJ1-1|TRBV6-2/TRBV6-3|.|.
CASSPPPTANTEAFF
TGTGCCAGCAGTCCCCCTCCGACAGCGAACACTGAAGCTTTCTTT
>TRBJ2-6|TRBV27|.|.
CASSSRGSGANVLTF
TGTGCCAGCAGTTCTAGGGGCTCTGGGGCCAACGTCCTGACTTTC
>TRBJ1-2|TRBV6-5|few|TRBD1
CASSSPDRGFYGYTF
TGTGCCAGCAGTTCCCCGGACAGGGGCTTCTATGGCTACACCTTC
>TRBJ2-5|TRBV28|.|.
CASSFGPHEETQYF
TGTGCCAGCAGTTTTGGGCCGCACGAGGAGACCCAGTACTTC
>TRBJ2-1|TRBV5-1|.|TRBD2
CASSPSGAFSSYNEQFF
TGCGCCAGCAGTCCTAGCGGGGCATTTAGCTCCTACAATGAGCAGTTCTTC
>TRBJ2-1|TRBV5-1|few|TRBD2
CASSSASGVTYNEQFF
TGCGCCAGCAGCTCGGCTAGCGGGGTTACCTACAATGAGCAGTTCTTC
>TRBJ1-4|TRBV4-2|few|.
CASSDQGREKLFF
TGTGCCAGCAGCGATCAGGGTCGGGAAAAACTGTTTTTT
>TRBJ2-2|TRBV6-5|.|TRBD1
CASRPGTGGPGELFF
TGTGCCAGCAGACCCGGGACAGGGGGCCCCGGGGAGCTGTTTTTT
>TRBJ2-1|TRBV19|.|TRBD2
CASSTGLVYNEQFF
TGTGCCAGTAGTACGGGACTAGTGTACAATGAGCAGTTCTTC
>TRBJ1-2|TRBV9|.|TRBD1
CASSFRGSDYGYTF
TGTGCCAGCAGCTTCAGGGGGTCGGACTATGGCTACACCTTC
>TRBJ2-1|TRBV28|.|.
CASRPTSSEQFF
TGTGCCAGCAGGCCGACTAGTTCTGAGCAGTTCTTC
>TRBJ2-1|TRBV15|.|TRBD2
CATSTRTSGVNEQFF
TGTGCCACCAGCACTCGGACTAGCGGGGTCAATGAGCAGTTCTTC
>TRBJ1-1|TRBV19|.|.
CASSIDRFGENTEAFF
TGTGCCAGTAGTATAGATCGGTTCGGTGAGAACACTGAAGCTTTCTTT
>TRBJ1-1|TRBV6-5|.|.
CASSKGRGNTEAFF
TGTGCCTCCAGCAAGGGGCGTGGGAACACTGAAGCTTTCTTT
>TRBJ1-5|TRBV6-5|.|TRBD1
CASSQGDGNQPQHF
TGTGCCAGCAGCCAGGGGGATGGAAATCAGCCCCAGCATTTT
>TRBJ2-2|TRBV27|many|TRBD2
CASSLYGEGGELFF
TGTGCCAGCAGTTTATACGGGGAGGGCGGGGAGCTGTTTTTT
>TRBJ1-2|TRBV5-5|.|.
CASSLQGRDGYTF
TGTGCCAGCAGCTTGCAGGGGCGGGATGGCTACACCTTC
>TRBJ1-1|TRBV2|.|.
CASSELSMNTEAFF
TGTGCCAGCAGTGAACTCAGTATGAACACTGAAGCTTTCTTT
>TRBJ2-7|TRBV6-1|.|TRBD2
CASSERGAGPTYEQYF
TGTGCCAGCAGTGAAAGGGGAGCGGGGCCCACCTACGAGCAGTACTTC
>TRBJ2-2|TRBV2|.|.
CASRIGQTGELFF
TGTGCCAGCAGGATCGGACAGACCGGGGAGCTGTTTTTT
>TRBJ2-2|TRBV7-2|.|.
CASSFGRSTGELFF
TGTGCCAGCAGCTTTGGCCGATCCACCGGGGAGCTGTTTTTT
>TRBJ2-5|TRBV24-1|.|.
CATSDYRETQYF
TGTGCCACCAGTGACTACAGGGAGACCCAGTACTTC
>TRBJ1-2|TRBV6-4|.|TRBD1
CASSDGTGLAYGYTF
TGTGCCAGCAGTGACGGGACAGGACTCGCCTATGGCTACACCTTC
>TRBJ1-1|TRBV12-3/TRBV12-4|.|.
CASRNRENTEAFF
TGTGCCAGCAGGAACAGGGAGAACACTGAAGCTTTCTTT
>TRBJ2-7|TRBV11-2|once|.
CASSSQSSLSHEQYF
TGTGCCAGCAGCTCACAGTCATCCCTGAGCCACGAGCAGTACTTC
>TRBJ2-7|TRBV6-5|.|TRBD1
CASTLGTGGVYEQYF
TGTGCCAGCACCCTAGGGACAGGGGGGGTCTACGAGCAGTACTTC
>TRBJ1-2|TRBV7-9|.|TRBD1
CASSLEPPGRGWYGYTF
TGTGCCAGCAGCTTAGAGCCTCCGGGCAGGGGGTGGTATGGCTACACCTTC
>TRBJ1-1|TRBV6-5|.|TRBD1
CASSYTGTVNTEAFF
TGTGCCAGCAGTTACACCGGGACAGTGAACACTGAAGCTTTCTTT
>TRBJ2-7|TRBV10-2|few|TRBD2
CASGGEGYEQYF
TGCGCCAGCGGGGGGGAGGGCTACGAGCAGTACTTC
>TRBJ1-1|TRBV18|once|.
CASSPAVNTEAFF
TGTGCCAGCTCACCAGCAGTGAACACTGAAGCTTTCTTT
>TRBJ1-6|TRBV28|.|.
CASIPQGSYNSPLHF
TGTGCCAGCATCCCCCAGGGGTCCTATAATTCACCCCTCCACTTT
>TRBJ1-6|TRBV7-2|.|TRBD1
CASSSRTGTNSPLHF
TGTGCCAGCAGCTCCCGGACAGGTACCAATTCACCCCTCCACTTT
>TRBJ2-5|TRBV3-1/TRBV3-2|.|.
CASSQDYLGRGRETQYF
TGTGCCAGCAGCCAAGACTACCTGGGCAGGGGTCGAGAGACCCAGTACTTC
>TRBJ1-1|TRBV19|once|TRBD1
CASSPGTGGANTEAFF
TGTGCCAGTAGTCCCGGGACAGGGGGGGCGAACACTGAAGCTTTCTTT
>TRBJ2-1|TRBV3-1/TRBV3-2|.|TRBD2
CASSQLAGGGYNEQFF
TGTGCCAGCAGCCAACTAGCGGGGGGAGGTTACAATGAGCAGTTCTTC
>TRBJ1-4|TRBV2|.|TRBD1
CASSDRDRDSNEKLFF
TGTGCCAGCAGTGACCGGGACAGGGATTCTAATGAAAAACTGTTTTTT
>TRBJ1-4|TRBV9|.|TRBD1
CASSAGQMNEKLFF
TGTGCCAGCAGCGCGGGACAGATGAATGAAAAACTGTTTTTT
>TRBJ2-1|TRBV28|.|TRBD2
CASSPPLAGGRNEQFF
TGTGCCAGCAGTCCACCCCTAGCGGGAGGCCGAAATGAGCAGTTCTTC
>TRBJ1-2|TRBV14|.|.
CASSPDRGGYTF
TGTGCCAGCAGCCCGGACAGAGGTGGCTACACCTTC
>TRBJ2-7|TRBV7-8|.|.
CASTLDGYEQYF
TGTGCCAGCACCCTAGACGGCTACGAGCAGTACTTC